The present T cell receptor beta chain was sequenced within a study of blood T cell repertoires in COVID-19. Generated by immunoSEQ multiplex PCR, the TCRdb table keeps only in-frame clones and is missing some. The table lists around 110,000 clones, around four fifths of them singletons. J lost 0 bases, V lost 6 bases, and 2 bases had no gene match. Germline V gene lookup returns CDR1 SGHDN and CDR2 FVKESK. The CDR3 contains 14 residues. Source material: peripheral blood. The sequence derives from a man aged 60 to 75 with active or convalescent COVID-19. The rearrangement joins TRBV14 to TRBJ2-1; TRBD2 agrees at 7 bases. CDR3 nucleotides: TGTGCCAGCAGTCGGACTAGCTCCTACAATGAGCAGTTCTTC. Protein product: CASSRTSSYNEQFF.